This entry lists 7 T cell receptor beta chains sequenced from one sample in a study of human T cells and chemical hapten exposure. TCRdb re-derived calls from the RACE reads in MiXCR, one entry per CDR3 protein. The sample has some 250,000 distinct CDR3 sequences; roughly 8% are singletons. Noted time point: pre-sensitization, week 0. Stated treatment: therapeutic diphenylcyclopropenone sensitization with weekly scalp DPC. The sample was whole blood, taken in connection with sensitization to the hapten diphenylcyclopropenone (DPC). These receptors originate from a man younger than 35 with alopecia areata. Some clones in this sample may be carry-over from other donors' samples.

This clonotype has a handful of counts. This chain joins TRBV5-6 and TRBJ2-3; D might be TRBD2 (6 bases). This CDR3 has 16 residues. Germline lookup yields CDR1 SGHDT and CDR2 YYEEEE. Trimming stripped 2 bases from V and 4 bases from J, with 17 bases between. DNA for the CDR3: TGTGCCAGCAGCTTTCGTGTTCTAGCGAGGGCAGATACGCAGTATTTT. Translation gives CASSFRVLARADTQYF.

This clonotype was counted at least ten times. The chain combines TRBV28 with TRBJ1-3; D is perhaps TRBD1 (6 bases). Germline CDR1 MDHEN, CDR2 SYDVKM. The CDR3 is made up of 12 amino acids. The germline V and J ends were trimmed by 7 bases and 8 bases, with 12 bases remaining between them. The CDR3 sequence is CASNGRQDTIYF. The CDR3 bases are TGTGCCAGCAACGGCCGACAGGACACCATATATTTT.

The rearrangement joins TRBV9 to TRBJ2-1; no definite D call. Germline-derived CDR1 and CDR2 are SGDLS and YYNGEE. The CDR3 extends over 15 amino acids. V was pared by 4 bases and J by 8 bases, with 19 bases between. Here the CDR3 reads CASSPDGTLGDEQFF. CDR3 nucleotides: TGTGCCAGCAGCCCCGACGGCACTTTAGGCGATGAGCAGTTCTTC. The whole variable domain, filled in from reference TRBV9 and TRBJ2-1, reads DSGVTQTPKHLITATGQRVTLRCSPRSGDLSVYWYQQSLDQGLQFLIQYYNGEERAKGNILERFSAQQFPDLHSELNLSSLELGDSALYFCASSPDGTLGDEQFFGPGTRLTVL.

This clonotype was counted many times. The CDR3, as DNA: TGTGCCAGTAGTATTTTTCCGGAGGGAGCTTATCAGCCCCAGCATTTT. This translates into CASSIFPEGAYQPQHF. This sequence joins TRBV19 and TRBJ1-5; D unclear. This CDR3 has 16 residues. CDR1 is LNHDA and CDR2 is SQIVND in the germline V gene (reference sequence). Trimming removed 3 bases from V and 5 bases from J, with 17 bases in between.

The V gene is TRBV5-1, the J gene TRBJ1-2, with D unresolved. The CDR3 extends over 15 amino acids. Germline loops: CDR1 SGHRS, CDR2 YFSETQ. V lost 5 bases and J 2 bases, leaving 16 bases between the germline ends. CDR3 in amino acids: CASRIIGRRNYGYTF. The CDR3 coding sequence is TGCGCCAGCAGAATTATAGGCAGGAGGAACTATGGCTACACCTTC.

This clonotype was observed a few times. This chain joins TRBV29-1 and TRBJ1-1, with 10 bases fitting TRBD1. The CDR3 spans 12 residues. Trimming at V came to 8 bases and at J to 6 bases, leaving 6 bases not matched to a gene. The germline CDR1 and CDR2 sequences are SQVTM and ANQGSEA. CDR3 loop: CSIWTGGSEAFF. The CDR3 nucleotides read TGCAGCATCTGGACAGGGGGATCTGAAGCTTTCTTT. Full variable domain (rest looked up from reference TRBV29-1 and TRBJ1-1): SAVISQKPSRDICQRGTSLTIQCQVDSQVTMMFWYRQQPGQSLTLIATANQGSEATYESGFVIDKFPISRPNLTFSTLTVSNMSPEDSSIYLCSIWTGGSEAFFGQGTRLTVV.

This clonotype was picked up a small number of times. The chain joins TRBV7-9 to TRBJ1-4; D perhaps matches TRBD1 (5 bases). CDR3 length: 15 amino acids. Trimming took 1 base from V and 5 from J, leaving 11 bases between them. Germline V gene sequence: CDR1 SEHNR, CDR2 FQNEAQ (reference sequence). The CDR3 nucleotides read TGTGCCAGCAGCTTAGTCGGGGGGATCAATGAAAAACTGTTTTTT. It codes for CASSLVGGINEKLFF.